The T cell receptor beta chain described here comes from a study of blood T cell repertoires in COVID-19. Only in-frame clones appear in the TCRdb table, and some are missing; sequencing was by immunoSEQ multiplex PCR. This repertoire shows 130,000 to 150,000 clones, over 85% found once; its top ten account for around 1.5%. Germline CDR1 reads MDHEN; CDR2 reads SYDVKM. The CDR3 length is 17 residues. V dropped 2 bases and J dropped 0 bases, with 17 bases sitting between them. The chain has TRBV28 and TRBJ2-7; tentative D call: TRBD1 (6 bases). The TCR originated in a human donor in a cohort sampled during active COVID-19. Specimen: peripheral blood. The CDR3 DNA is TGTGCCAGCAGTTTACTTCGGACAGTCTCAACCTCCTACGAGCAGTACTTC. It yields the protein CASSLLRTVSTSYEQYF.